The rows below give T cell receptor beta chains drawn from one sample of a study of OX40 agonist ivuxolimab in advanced cancers. TCRdb's copy holds only in-frame clones and misses some; the assay was immunoSEQ multiplex PCR. The sample carries roughly 65,000 clones, about 80% recorded once. Sequences were derived from CD4+ or CD8+ T cells sorted from blood, sampled in a trial of the OX40 agonist ivuxolimab. These receptors originate from an adult with an advanced solid tumor such as melanoma, head and neck, liver or kidney cancer. Each CDR3 is given with its conserved first and last residue. Each record gives: V gene, J gene, clone size, D gene, CDR3 protein, CDR3 DNA. A D gene is named only where the DNA matches it firmly. Expanded clones get a size class; other rows say once, few or many, or leave the size out.

TRBV6-1	TRBJ2-7	-	-	CASNSGERTYEQYF	TGTGCCAGCAACTCAGGTGAACGAACCTACGAGCAGTACTTC
TRBV2	TRBJ1-1	-	-	CASRRGSGNTEAFF	TGTGCCAGCAGGAGGGGGTCTGGGAACACTGAAGCTTTCTTT
TRBV4-2	TRBJ2-1	-	TRBD2	CASSQVASGGSYNEQFF	TGTGCCAGCAGCCAAGTAGCCAGCGGGGGGTCCTACAATGAGCAGTTCTTC
TRBV5-1	TRBJ2-7	-	-	CASSLETGGEQYF	TGCGCCAGCAGCTTGGAAACCGGGGGCGAGCAGTACTTC
TRBV11-1	TRBJ1-3	-	-	CASSYSSGNTIYF	TGTGCCAGCAGCTACTCCTCTGGAAACACCATATATTTT
TRBV6-5	TRBJ2-1	-	-	CASRNSGSNEQFF	TGTGCCAGCAGGAACAGTGGTTCAAATGAGCAGTTCTTC
TRBV5-1	TRBJ2-5	-	TRBD1	CASKLWEHGTAYQETQYF	TGCGCCAGCAAACTCTGGGAACACGGGACAGCCTACCAAGAGACCCAGTACTTC
TRBV7-6	TRBJ2-5	-	TRBD1	CASSLSAGTGGTKETQYF	TGTGCCAGCAGCTTATCCGCCGGGACAGGGGGGACCAAAGAGACCCAGTACTTC
TRBV4-1	TRBJ2-7	once	TRBD2	CASSQEAGVLVYEQYF	TGCGCCAGCAGCCAAGAAGCGGGAGTTCTAGTCTACGAGCAGTACTTC
TRBV7-2	TRBJ2-3	few	-	CASSLEGRLDTQYF	TGTGCCAGCAGCTTAGAGGGTAGACTAGATACGCAGTATTTT
TRBV27	TRBJ1-1	-	-	CASSFYQGTEAFF	TGTGCCAGCAGTTTTTATCAGGGCACTGAAGCTTTCTTT
TRBV11-2	TRBJ1-4	-	TRBD1	CASRDRGTEKLFF	TGTGCCAGCAGGGACAGGGGTACTGAAAAACTGTTTTTT
TRBV4-1	TRBJ2-7	-	-	CASSQGSNAVSYEQYF	TGCGCCAGCAGCCAAGGGAGCAACGCAGTCTCCTACGAGCAGTACTTC
TRBV6-5	TRBJ1-1	-	TRBD1	CATRGDRNTEAFF	TGTGCCACCAGGGGGGACAGGAACACTGAAGCTTTCTTT
TRBV11-2	TRBJ2-2	-	TRBD2	CASRPTSGTTGELFF	TGTGCCAGCAGACCAACTAGCGGGACCACCGGGGAGCTGTTTTTT